The subject of this entry is one T cell receptor (beta chain). Its antigen is not identified. The CDR3 has 18 amino acids. Germline V CDR1 and CDR2: SGHAT, FQNNGV. V lost 5 bases to trimming and J lost 5 bases, with 27 bases between them. The data stem from a study of tumor-infiltrating lymphocytes in primary liver carcinoma. Overall study context: The patients included men and women who were aged 30 to 69 years. The study obtained roughly 3.5 to 7.13 million productive TCRbeta reads per sample, similar across tissue types.

TCR beta cDNA came from roughly 450 ng total RNA, primed with a constant-region primer. Amplification in three nested multiplex PCR rounds with slightly modified ARM-PCR gave rise to TCR beta libraries. Rounds one and two of PCR, each of 10 to 11 cycles, were primed with TRBV1-TRBV30 forward primers and a C-beta reverse primer. TCRdb reprocessed the multiplex PCR reads via MiXCR and lists one record per CDR3 protein. The table has about 120,000 distinct CDR3 sequences, nearly 70% seen once. From roughly 18-30 mg of unsorted bulk tissue, DNA and RNA were co-extracted together. Study outcomes and limitations: Paired tumor-adjacent and tumor-blood samples overlapped less than tumor region pairs did. With p = 0.039, the top-250-clone fraction in tumors significantly exceeded that in blood.

V gene TRBV11-2 combines with J gene TRBJ2-5; possibly TRBD1 or TRBD2 for D (5 bases each). The clonotype originates from a woman in her sixties or seventies with primary liver carcinoma and hepatitis B virus infection. Material: tumor-adjacent normal liver tissue. This chain's CDR3 is CASSPSSIQGTGRETQYF. DNA for the CDR3: TGTGCCAGCAGCCCTAGCTCAATCCAGGGTACTGGGCGGGAGACCCAGTACTTC.